These 20 T cell receptor beta chains were all obtained from the same sample, sequenced in a study of T cells expressing NK-cell markers. TCRdb reprocessed the 5' RACE reads and keeps a single row for each CDR3 protein, giving no DNA. The ten most abundant clones cover approximately 18% of a sample with approximately 110,000 distinct CDR3 sequences. Sequenced material: blood T cells: a sorted CD56 or NKG2C T cell subset, CD4+ or CD8+ T cells, or bulk PBMC T cells (not recorded which). These receptors came from a woman aged 18 to 75 in good health.

The rearrangement uses TRBV20-1 and TRBJ2-7; the D gene TCRdb calls, TRBD1, cannot be checked with no DNA. This CDR3 region has 13 residues. Germline CDR1 reads DFQATT; CDR2 reads SNEGSKA (reference sequence). CDR3: CSARSPEGYEQYF.

V and J are TRBV7-9 and TRBJ2-7. In germline, CDR1 is SEHNR, CDR2 FQNEAQ (reference sequence). The CDR3 has 14 residues. The CDR3 here is CASSSTHKAYEQYF.

The chain couples TRBV5-5 to TRBJ2-1. This CDR3 is 12 amino acids long. The germline CDR1 and CDR2 sequences are SGHKS and YYEKEE (reference sequence). CDR3 amino acids: CASSLGVIEQFF.

The CDR3 reads CSARDQGSAEAFF. J is TRBJ1-1 and V is TRBV20-1. CDR3 length: 13 residues. CDR1 DFQATT and CDR2 SNEGSKA come from the germline V gene (reference sequence).

The CDR3 is CASSDGAGGYNEQFF. The chain has TRBV6-4 and TRBJ2-1; with no DNA, the TCRdb D assignment of TRBD2 cannot be verified. Germline lookup yields CDR1 MRHNA and CDR2 SNTAGT. The CDR3 covers 15 residues.

This CDR3 is CASSEDGVSDNQPQHF. This rearrangement joins TRBV4-2 to TRBJ1-5. CDR1 is LGHNA, CDR2 YNFKEQ, per germline. This CDR3 has 16 residues.

V gene TRBV27 combines with J gene TRBJ1-5; TCRdb reports TRBD1, a call that lacks DNA to check it against. CDR1 is MNHEY and CDR2 is SMNVEV in the germline V gene (reference sequence). The CDR3 loop spans 14 amino acids. CDR3 loop: CASSQGTPNQPQHF.

This chain connects TRBV7-2 to TRBJ2-4; TCRdb's D call, TRBD1, is unchecked because there is no DNA. Per the germline V gene, CDR1 is SGHTA and CDR2 is FQGNSA. The CDR3 sequence is 12 residues long. The CDR3: CASSLIRGPVDF.

CDR3: CSATHLAGRTDTQYF. The V and J genes are TRBV20-1 and TRBJ2-3; TCRdb's D call, TRBD2, is unchecked because there is no DNA. Germline V gene data show CDR1 as DFQATT and CDR2 as SNEGSKA (reference sequence). CDR3 size: 15 residues.

The chain recombines TRBV7-9 with TRBJ1-1. The CDR3 totals 13 residues. Germline V CDR1 and CDR2: SEHNR, FQNEAQ (reference sequence). The CDR3 sequence: CASSPISRPEAFF. The full variable domain, in which reference TRBV7-9 and TRBJ1-1 provide the parts outside the CDR3, is DTGVSQNPRHKITKRGQNVTFRCDPISEHNRLYWYRQTLGQGPEFLTYFQNEAQLEKSRLLSDRFSAERPKGSFSTLEIQRTEQGDSAMYLCASSPISRPEAFFGQGTRLTVV.

The chain links TRBV7-2 to TRBJ1-1. The germline CDR1 and CDR2 sequences are SGHTA and FQGNSA. This CDR3 region has 12 residues. This CDR3 reads CASSFGYTEAFF.

This rearrangement joins TRBV15 to TRBJ2-7; TCRdb indicates TRBD2, and absent DNA this call remains unverified. Germline values: CDR1 LNHNV, CDR2 YYDKDF (reference sequence). The CDR3 loop spans 14 amino acids. This CDR3 reads CATSRISGGYEQYF.

This sequence joins TRBV7-3 and TRBJ2-3; TCRdb proposes TRBD1, but this gene call is untestable without DNA. The CDR3 runs 14 residues. Germline V CDR1 and CDR2: SGHTA, FQGTGA. CDR3 in amino acids: CASSLNGGSATQYF.

The chain uses TRBV12-3 or TRBV12-4 and TRBJ2-3; no DNA is available, so the TRBD1 call from TCRdb remains unchecked. The CDR3 extends over 17 amino acids. CDR3: CASSLVRGQERKDTQYF.

The gene calls are TRBV29-1 and TRBJ2-1; TCRdb reports TRBD2, a call that lacks DNA to check it against. CDR1 SQVTM and CDR2 ANQGSEA come from the germline V gene. This CDR3 contains 12 residues. CDR3 in amino acids: CSGNLGSNEQFF.

The chain is built from TRBV4-2 and TRBJ1-5; the TCRdb call, TRBD1, lacks DNA for checking. Germline V lookup: CDR1 LGHNA, CDR2 YNFKEQ. The CDR3 is made up of 15 amino acids. CDR3 residues: CASSQDRTGRLPQHF.

The chain has TRBV10-2 and TRBJ2-2; checking the TCRdb D call of TRBD2 is not possible without DNA. This CDR3 has 15 amino acids. Germline V gene lookup returns CDR1 WSHSY and CDR2 SAAADI. The CDR3 here is CASSEDLAGTGELFF.

The chain links TRBV7-9 to TRBJ2-3. Germline V CDR1 and CDR2: SEHNR, FQNEAQ (reference sequence). The CDR3 covers 14 residues. CDR3 loop: CASSFSNSTDTQYF. Looking up the rest from reference TRBV7-9 and TRBJ2-3 gives the full variable domain: DTGVSQNPRHKITKRGQNVTFRCDPISEHNRLYWYRQTLGQGPEFLTYFQNEAQLEKSRLLSDRFSAERPKGSFSTLEIQRTEQGDSAMYLCASSFSNSTDTQYFGPGTRLTVL.

V usage is TRBV19 and J usage is TRBJ2-7; as DNA is missing, the TRBD1 call by TCRdb cannot be tested. CDR1 is LNHDA, CDR2 SQIVND, per germline (reference sequence). The CDR3 runs to 15 residues. CDR3 in amino acids: CASSIGDRRVYEQYF. The variable domain in full, completed from reference TRBV19 and TRBJ2-7, reads DGGITQSPKYLFRKEGQNVTLSCEQNLNHDAMYWYRQDPGQGLRLIYYSQIVNDFQKGDIAEGYSVSREKKESFPLTVTSAQKNPTAFYLCASSIGDRRVYEQYFGPGTRLTVT.

The chain is built from TRBV7-2 and TRBJ2-7; checking the TCRdb D call of TRBD1 is not possible without DNA. CDR1 is SGHTA, CDR2 FQGNSA, per germline. The CDR3 is 13 residues long. The CDR3 loop reads CASRSRDRWEQYF.